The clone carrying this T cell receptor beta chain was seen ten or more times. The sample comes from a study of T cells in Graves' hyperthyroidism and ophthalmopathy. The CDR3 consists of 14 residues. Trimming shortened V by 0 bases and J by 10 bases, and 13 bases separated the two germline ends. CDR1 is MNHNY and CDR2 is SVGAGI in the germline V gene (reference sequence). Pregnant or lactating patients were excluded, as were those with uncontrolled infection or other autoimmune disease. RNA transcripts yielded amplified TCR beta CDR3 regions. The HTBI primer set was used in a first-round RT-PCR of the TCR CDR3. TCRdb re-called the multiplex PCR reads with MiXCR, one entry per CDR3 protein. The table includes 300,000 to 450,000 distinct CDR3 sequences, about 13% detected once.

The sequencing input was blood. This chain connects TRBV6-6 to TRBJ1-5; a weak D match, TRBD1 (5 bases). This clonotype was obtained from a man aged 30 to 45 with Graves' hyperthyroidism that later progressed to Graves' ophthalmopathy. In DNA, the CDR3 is TGTGCCAGCAGTTACTCTCGGGGCCTAGGACCCCAGCATTTT. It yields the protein CASSYSRGLGPQHF.